The 11 T cell receptor beta chains below all came from one sample that was sequenced in a study of regulatory T cells in long-lasting Graves disease (dated by TCRdb to the early 2020s). The time point label on this specimen signifies: newly diagnosed GD, antithyroid drugs for less than 3 months. For both TCR sequencing and RNA sequencing, RNA was extracted from PBMCs in TRIzol. Receptors were amplified or captured by multiplex PCR. The sequencing machine was an Illumina HiSeq 4000. CDR3 regions were amplified by Arm-PCR with iRepertoire HTBI primers to construct TCR beta libraries. TCRdb handled the public reads itself, with Q25 trimming in fastp and clone calling in MiXCR, and kept productive beta chains. Under each unique CDR3 protein, matching rows form one entry showing the most common genes and DNA. The sample has hundreds of thousands of distinct CDR3 sequences on record, 15% of them singletons. About a fifth of the sample goes to the ten largest clones.

The sequencing here drew on peripheral blood mononuclear cells (PBMCs), taken at new diagnosis, from a patient treated with antithyroid drugs. The receptors come from a female donor with Graves disease.

This clonotype was recorded many times. This chain joins TRBV30 and TRBJ1-1; no clear D. From germline, CDR1 is GTSNPN and CDR2 SVGIG (reference sequence). This CDR3 has 13 residues. Deletions cut 2 bases from V and 0 bases from J, with 7 bases between. In DNA form, the CDR3 reads TGTGCCTGGAGTCCCAGATTGAACACTGAAGCTTTCTTT. Translation: CAWSPRLNTEAFF.

This clonotype was seen only once. One base away lies a much larger clone, so this may be a sequencing read error. The genes are TRBV11-2 and TRBJ2-7; possibly TRBD1 for D (6 bases). There are 15 residues in the CDR3. Germline loops: CDR1 SGHAT, CDR2 FQNNGV. The chain's CDR3 is CASSLVQGWAYKQYF. The CDR3 coding sequence is TGTGCCAGCAGCTTAGTGCAGGGGTGGGCCTACAAGCAGTACTTC.

This clonotype was detected many times. The chain links TRBV12-3 or TRBV12-4 to TRBJ1-3; D call uncertain. This CDR3 contains 13 residues. V was pared by 3 bases and J by 7 bases, with 10 bases between. CDR3: CASSLLGINTIYF. CDR3 nucleotides: TGTGCCAGCAGTTTGTTGGGGATCAACACCATATATTTT.

The V and J genes are TRBV12-3 or TRBV12-4 and TRBJ2-7; 7 nucleotides line up with TRBD2. There are 15 residues in the CDR3. Trimming at V came to 2 bases and at J to 3 bases, leaving 7 bases not matched to a gene. The CDR3 region has the DNA TGTGCCAGCAGTTTAAGGTGGGAGGGACGCTACGAGCAGTACTTC. Translated, it gives CASSLRWEGRYEQYF.

Remarks on this clonotype: Possible read error: a much larger clone is one base away. The rearrangement uses TRBV28 and TRBJ2-7; 8 bases fit TRBD2. The germline V gene encodes CDR1 MDHEN and CDR2 SYDVKM. The J segment lost 7 bases and the V segment lost 3 bases, leaving 11 bases of the junction unmatched. This CDR3 is built from 15 residues. The CDR3: CASSFMASGFNEQYF. The DNA of the CDR3 is TGTGCCAGCAGTTTCATGGCTAGCGGGTTTAATGAGCAGTACTTC.

Only a few counts were recorded for this clonotype. The chain combines TRBV4-2 with TRBJ1-2; D perhaps matches TRBD1 (6 bases). This CDR3 has 19 amino acids. With 0 bases removed from V and 0 bases from J, the gap between germline ends came to 20 bases. CDR1 is LGHNA and CDR2 is YNFKEQ in the germline V gene. DNA of the CDR3: TGTGCCAGCAGCCAAGATTCCGGGCTCCGGGGGCGAGCTAACTATGGCTACACCTTC. Its protein product is CASSQDSGLRGRANYGYTF.

This clonotype has just one count. The J gene is TRBJ1-5, the V gene TRBV7-8; TRBD1 is a possible D gene (5 bases). V dropped 4 bases and J dropped 5 bases, with 9 bases sitting between them. The length of the CDR3 is 13 residues. The V gene's germline CDR1 is SGHVS and CDR2 FQNEAQ. The CDR3 sequence is CASSSGPDQPQHF. The CDR3 DNA is TGTGCCAGCAGCTCAGGGCCCGATCAGCCCCAGCATTTT.

The table lists this clonotype with many counts. The chain links TRBV12-3 or TRBV12-4 to TRBJ1-2; possibly TRBD1 for D (5 bases). The CDR3 is made up of 13 amino acids. V lost 6 bases to trimming and J lost 5 bases, with 13 bases between them. CDR3 residues: CASSSRQYYGYTF. The CDR3 bases are TGTGCCAGCAGCAGCAGACAGTATTATGGCTACACCTTC.

This clonotype was seen at least ten times. The J gene is TRBJ1-5, the V gene TRBV20-1, with 7 bases fitting TRBD1. Unmatched junction bases numbered 7, after V lost 5 bases and J lost 0 bases. The V gene's germline CDR1 is DFQATT and CDR2 SNEGSKA (reference sequence). The CDR3 length is 15 residues. The CDR3 sequence is CSADRDRYSNQPQHF. CDR3 coding DNA: TGCAGTGCTGACCGGGACAGATATAGCAATCAGCCCCAGCATTTT.

This clonotype was counted ten times or more. The rearrangement links TRBV5-1 to TRBJ2-7; TRBD2 matches at 7 bases. The germline gives CDR1 SGHRS, CDR2 YFSETQ. The CDR3 sequence is 15 residues long. The J segment lost 2 bases and the V segment lost 0 bases, leaving 5 bases of the junction unmatched. CDR3 DNA: TGCGCCAGCAGCTTGGAGGCTAGCGGAGCCTACGAGCAGTACTTC. Protein: CASSLEASGAYEQYF. The full variable domain, in which reference TRBV5-1 and TRBJ2-7 provide the parts outside the CDR3, is KAGVTQTPRYLIKTRGQQVTLSCSPISGHRSVSWYQQTPGQGLQFLFEYFSETQRNKGNFPGRFSGRQFSNSRSEMNVSTLELGDSALYLCASSLEASGAYEQYFGPGTRLTVT.

The chain has TRBV14 and TRBJ2-3; 8 nucleotides line up with TRBD1. The CDR3 is 15 residues long. Germline assignment: CDR1 SGHDN and CDR2 FVKESK. After removal of 5 bases from V and 4 bases from J, the junction contained 8 bases not matched to a gene. As DNA, the CDR3 is TGTGCCAGCAGCGACTCCAGGGGGCCCCCAGATACGCAGTATTTT. Residues: CASSDSRGPPDTQYF.